This entry describes one T cell receptor beta chain. This record comes from a study of blood T cell repertoires in COVID-19. About the research overall: Sources were T cells, B-cell-depleted T cells, or PBMCs; the material itself was cDNA or gDNA.

Enrollment of patients from Seattle took place during active infection, with longitudinal follow-up. Trimming cost V 6 bases and J 0 bases, with 6 bases left between them. Germline V gives CDR1 MNHEY, CDR2 SMNVEV (reference sequence). The length of the CDR3 is 13 residues. Clones were sequenced by immunoSEQ multiplex PCR, and TCRdb holds only the in-frame ones, with some missing. Of over 200,000 clones listed, about four fifths are singletons. The gene calls are TRBV27 and TRBJ1-3; D unresolved. The TCR comes from a woman of 80 years or more with COVID-19, enrolled during active disease. The source material was peripheral blood. This CDR3 is CASSTVSGNTIYF. CDR3 DNA sequence: TGTGCCAGCAGCACGGTCTCTGGAAACACCATATATTTT.